This T cell receptor (beta chain) came from a study of blood T cell repertoires in COVID-19. Study-level background: Researchers got acute and convalescent COVID-19 samples from the United States, Italy and Spain.

The germline CDR1 and CDR2 sequences are GTSNPN and SVGIG (reference sequence). This CDR3 contains 15 residues. V lost 1 base and J 1 base, leaving 13 bases between the germline ends. This clone was counted between two and nine times. In the authors' methods: The authors estimated nucleated cell counts from reference gene primer amplification. Data came from immunoSEQ multiplex PCR; TCRdb stores just in-frame clones and leaves some out. D and trimming come from the DNA, and the V and J calls and clone size come from that table. The sample lists approximately 210,000 clones; around 81% were seen once. This clonotype was sampled from a woman between 50 and 59 years old with acute COVID-19. Sequenced material: PBMCs or T cells enriched from blood (not recorded which). This chain joins TRBV30 and TRBJ2-5, with D possibly matching TRBD1 (6 bases). Written as DNA, the CDR3 is TGTGCCTGGAGTGGAAACACAGGGATCCAAGAGACCCAGTACTTC. This gives the protein CAWSGNTGIQETQYF. Supplemented by reference TRBV30 and TRBJ2-5, the full variable domain reads SQTIHQWPATLVQPVGSPLSLECTVEGTSNPNLYWYRQAAGRGLQLLFYSVGIGQISSEVPQNLSASRPQDRQFILSSKKLLLSDSGFYLCAWSGNTGIQETQYFGPGTRLLVL.